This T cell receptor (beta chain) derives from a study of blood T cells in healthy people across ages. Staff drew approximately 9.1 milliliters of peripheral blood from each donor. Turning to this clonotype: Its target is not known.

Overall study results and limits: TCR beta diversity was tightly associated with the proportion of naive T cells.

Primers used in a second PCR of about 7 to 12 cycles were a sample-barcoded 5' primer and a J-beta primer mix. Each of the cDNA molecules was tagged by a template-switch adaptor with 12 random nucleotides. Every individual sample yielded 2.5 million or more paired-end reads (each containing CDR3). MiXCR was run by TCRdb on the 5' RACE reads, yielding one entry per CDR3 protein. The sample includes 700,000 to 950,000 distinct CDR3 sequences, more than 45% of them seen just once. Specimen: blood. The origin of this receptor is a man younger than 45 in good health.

The CDR3 DNA sequence: TGTGCCAGCAGTTACTCCGCTAGCGGGAGCACCTGCGAGCAGTACTTC. Translated, it gives CASSYSASGSTCEQYF. The chain uses TRBV6-2 or TRBV6-3 and TRBJ2-7; 10 nucleotides match TRBD2. Trimming at V came to 0 bases and at J to 6 bases, leaving 8 bases not matched to a gene. The length of the CDR3 is 16 residues. The V gene's germline CDR1 is MNHEY and CDR2 SVGEGT.